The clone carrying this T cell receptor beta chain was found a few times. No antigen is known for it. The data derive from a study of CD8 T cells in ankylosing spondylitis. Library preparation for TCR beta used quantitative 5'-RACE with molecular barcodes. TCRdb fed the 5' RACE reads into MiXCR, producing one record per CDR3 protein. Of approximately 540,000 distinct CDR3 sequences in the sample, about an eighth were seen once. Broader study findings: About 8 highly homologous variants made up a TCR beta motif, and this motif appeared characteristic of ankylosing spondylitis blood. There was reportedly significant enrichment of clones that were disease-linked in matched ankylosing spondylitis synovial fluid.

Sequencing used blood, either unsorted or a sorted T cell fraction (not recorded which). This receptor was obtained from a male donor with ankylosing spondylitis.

The CDR3, as DNA: TGTGCCACCGACAGGGGGACCGGAGGAACTGAAGCTTTCTTT. Translated, it gives CATDRGTGGTEAFF. This rearrangement joins TRBV10-3 to TRBJ1-1; 9 bases line up with TRBD1. The trim removed 10 bases at V and 5 bases at J, leaving 11 bases unmatched. This CDR3 is 14 amino acids long. Germline V gene data show CDR1 as ENHRY and CDR2 as SYGVKD.